What follows are 23 T cell receptor beta chains derived from one specimen sequenced in a study of OX40 agonist ivuxolimab in advanced cancers. Profiling relied on immunoSEQ multiplex PCR, and the TCRdb table lists in-frame clones only, not all of them. The sample comprises about 41,000 clones, around four fifths of which are singletons, and less than 40% rests with the top ten. This sample comprised CD4+ or CD8+ T cells sorted from blood, obtained in a trial of the OX40 agonist ivuxolimab. The receptor set was obtained from an adult with an advanced solid tumor such as melanoma, head and neck, liver or kidney cancer.

This chain uses TRBV28 with TRBJ1-2; a possible D gene is TRBD1 (6 bases). With 6 bases removed from V and 10 bases from J, the gap between germline ends came to 21 bases. Germline CDR1 is MDHEN and CDR2 is SYDVKM. This CDR3 contains 14 residues. The CDR3 spells CASSTPGRGSFYTF. CDR3 nucleotide sequence: TGTGCCAGCAGCACCCCGGGGAGGGGGTCCTTCTACACCTTC.

The V gene is TRBV7-9, the J gene TRBJ2-4; no clear D. This CDR3 is 14 amino acids long. Germline V gives CDR1 SEHNR, CDR2 FQNEAQ (reference sequence). Trimming shortened V by 0 bases and J by 6 bases, and 9 bases separated the two germline ends. This CDR3 reads CASSLAATINIQYF. CDR3 DNA: TGTGCCAGCAGCTTAGCGGCGACAATAAACATTCAGTACTTC.

In its sample, this clone was seen once. This sequence joins TRBV5-1 and TRBJ1-2; no clear D. This CDR3 has 14 residues. Trimming removed 4 bases at V and 4 bases at J, with 14 bases between. The germline CDR1 and CDR2 sequences are SGHRS and YFSETQ. The CDR3 DNA sequence: TGCGCCAGCAGCCCAAGTCCAGCCTCCTATGGCTACACCTTC. As protein: CASSPSPASYGYTF.

V gene TRBV7-9 combines with J gene TRBJ1-3; TRBD1 matches 10 bases. This CDR3 has 19 amino acids. CDR1 is SEHNR, CDR2 FQNEAQ, per germline (reference sequence). The V and J ends lost 3 bases and 0 bases, in that order; junction bases with no gene match: 11. The CDR3 region has the DNA TGTGCCAGCAGCTTCCGTGGGCGGGACAGGGGATCCTCTGGAAACACCATATATTTT. It is translated as CASSFRGRDRGSSGNTIYF.

The chain combines TRBV29-1 with TRBJ1-2; no definite D call. V lost 3 bases and J lost 2, with 13 bases in between. Per the germline V gene, CDR1 is SQVTM and CDR2 is ANQGSEA. This CDR3 contains 14 residues. The CDR3 is CSVDYGEPNYGYTF. The CDR3, as DNA: TGCAGCGTTGACTATGGGGAGCCCAACTATGGCTACACCTTC.

The chain has TRBV2 and TRBJ2-7; TRBD2 matches at 7 bases. CDR3 length: 15 residues. J was trimmed by 2 bases and V by 8 bases; bases with no gene match: 12. Germline CDR1 SNHLY, CDR2 FYNNEI. Written as DNA, the CDR3 is TGTGCCAGCTCTCCCCGACTAGCCCAGACCTACGAGCAGTACTTC. This encodes CASSPRLAQTYEQYF. The full variable domain, with the rest looked up from reference TRBV2 and TRBJ2-7, is EPEVTQTPSHQVTQMGQEVILRCVPISNHLYFYWYRQILGQKVEFLVSFYNNEISEKSEIFDDQFSVERPDGSNFTLKIRSTKLEDSAMYFCASSPRLAQTYEQYFGPGTRLTVT.

The V call is TRBV5-5, the J call TRBJ2-6; a possible D gene is TRBD2 (5 bases). Per germline, CDR1 SGHKS and CDR2 YYEKEE (reference sequence). With 4 bases removed from V and 5 bases from J, the gap between germline ends came to 16 bases. The CDR3 has 16 residues. CDR3 bases: TGTGCCAGCAGCCAACTAGGGCTTCTCTGGGCCAACGTCCTGACTTTC. It encodes CASSQLGLLWANVLTF.

The rearrangement links TRBV19 to TRBJ2-1; D uncertain. The CDR3 runs 14 residues. V was clipped by 7 bases and J by 2 bases, with 12 bases between them. Germline V gene sequence: CDR1 LNHDA, CDR2 SQIVND (reference sequence). Here the CDR3 DNA reads TGTGCCAGTACCGAAAACGCCGCCTACAATGAGCAGTTCTTC. Protein product: CASTENAAYNEQFF. The whole variable domain, filled in from reference TRBV19 and TRBJ2-1, reads DGGITQSPKYLFRKEGQNVTLSCEQNLNHDAMYWYRQDPGQGLRLIYYSQIVNDFQKGDIAEGYSVSREKKESFPLTVTSAQKNPTAFYLCASTENAAYNEQFFGPGTRLTVL.

V usage is TRBV6-1 and J usage is TRBJ2-7; D could derive from TRBD1 or TRBD2 (5 bases each). V gave up 8 bases and J gave up 0 bases, with 14 bases separating them. CDR3 length: 14 residues. Germline V gives CDR1 MNHNS, CDR2 SASEGT. This CDR3 reads CASDRGTSSYEQYF. Written as DNA, the CDR3 is TGTGCCAGCGATCGGGGCACCAGCTCCTACGAGCAGTACTTC.

CDR3 coding DNA: TGTGCCAGCAGTGAGTCGGGACTATATAACACCGGGGAGCTGTTTTTT. Its translation is CASSESGLYNTGELFF. V is TRBV2 and J is TRBJ2-2, with 7 bases identical to TRBD2. CDR3 size: 16 residues. J lost 2 bases, V lost 3 bases, and 6 bases had no gene match. Germline loops: CDR1 SNHLY, CDR2 FYNNEI.

The chain uses TRBV11-2 and TRBJ2-1; 11 bases align to TRBD2. V gave up 1 base and J gave up 4 bases; unmatched junction bases: 6. In germline, CDR1 is SGHAT, CDR2 FQNNGV. The CDR3 has 17 residues. This CDR3 reads CASSLGPGLADYNEQFF. The CDR3 nucleotides read TGTGCCAGCAGCTTAGGCCCGGGACTAGCGGATTACAATGAGCAGTTCTTC.

This chain links TRBV15 with TRBJ2-7; TRBD2 aligns across 8 bases. Germline CDR1 and CDR2: LNHNV and YYDKDF (reference sequence). The CDR3 consists of 17 residues. Germline trimming cut 0 bases from V and 0 bases from J; bases unmatched to any gene: 7. As DNA, the CDR3 is TGTGCCACCAGCAGAGATAAGTCTGGGACTAGCTCCTACGAGCAGTACTTC. Its translation: CATSRDKSGTSSYEQYF.

The gene calls are TRBV27 and TRBJ1-2; D gene ambiguous. The V gene lost 1 base and the J gene lost 2 bases, with 5 bases spanning the gap. Germline V CDR1 and CDR2: MNHEY, SMNVEV (reference sequence). The CDR3 has 13 residues. The CDR3 DNA reads TGTGCCAGCAGTTTATATTCAAACTATGGCTACACCTTC. Its protein product is CASSLYSNYGYTF.

Details on this clone: An end of the junction differs from the germline gene, which may be a read error. V and J are TRBV13 and TRBJ2-1; possibly TRBD1 for D (6 bases). Germline V CDR1 and CDR2: PRHDT, FYEKMQ (reference sequence). This CDR3 is built from 13 residues. CDR3 sequence reads: CASSRLGGYEQFF. The CDR3 DNA sequence: TGCGCCAGCAGCCGCCTTGGGGGCTATGAGCAGTTCTTC.

The V gene is TRBV6-6, the J gene TRBJ2-7, with 7 bases matching TRBD2. Germline CDR1 reads MNHNY; CDR2 reads SVGAGI (reference sequence). The CDR3 consists of 15 residues. V lost 7 bases and J lost 1; bases outside the gene matches: 10. In DNA form, the CDR3 reads TGTGCCAGCACCGCAGCTGGCGGGGGTTCCTACGAGCAGTACTTC. This sequence encodes CASTAAGGGSYEQYF.

The chain recombines TRBV5-1 with TRBJ1-4; D uncertain. CDR1 and CDR2 (germline): SGHRS, YFSETQ. The germline V and J ends were trimmed by 3 bases and 6 bases, with 9 bases remaining between them. This CDR3 spans 13 amino acids. The CDR3, as DNA: TGCGCCAGCAGCTACGTTACGGATGAAAAACTGTTTTTT. Translated, it gives CASSYVTDEKLFF.

The chain has TRBV5-4 and TRBJ1-1; the match to TRBD1 covers 8 bases. Germline V lookup: CDR1 SGHNT, CDR2 YYREEE (reference sequence). Germline trimming cut 3 bases from V and 1 base from J; bases unmatched to any gene: 11. CDR3 length: 17 amino acids. The CDR3 loop reads CASSSPQQGVRNTEAFF. CDR3 nucleotides: TGTGCCAGCAGCTCGCCTCAACAGGGGGTGAGGAACACTGAAGCTTTCTTT.

This rearrangement joins TRBV5-4 to TRBJ1-2; D unresolved. Trimming removed 4 bases from V and 9 bases from J, with 16 bases in between. CDR3 length: 13 amino acids. Germline V lookup: CDR1 SGHNT, CDR2 YYREEE (reference sequence). The CDR3 loop reads CASSLYDRLSYTF. The DNA for the CDR3 is TGTGCCAGCAGCCTTTATGACCGGTTGAGCTACACCTTC.

V and J are TRBV5-6 and TRBJ2-5; TRBD1 matches 9 bases. The CDR3 spans 14 residues. The V segment lost 4 bases and the J segment 3 bases; nucleotides outside the gene matches: 4. Germline-derived CDR1 and CDR2 are SGHDT and YYEEEE. The CDR3 is CASSVRDREETQYF. CDR3 DNA: TGTGCCAGCAGCGTAAGGGACAGGGAAGAGACCCAGTACTTC. Using reference TRBV5-6 and TRBJ2-5 for the parts outside the CDR3, the full variable domain is DAGVTQSPTHLIKTRGQQVTLRCSPKSGHDTVSWYQQALGQGPQFIFQYYEEEERQRGNFPDRFSGHQFPNYSSELNVNALLLGDSALYLCASSVRDREETQYFGPGTRLLVL.

The chain employs TRBV6-6 and TRBJ1-2; D call uncertain. Trimming pared 0 bases from V and 8 bases from J, leaving 10 bases between. Germline V gene data show CDR1 as MNHNY and CDR2 as SVGAGI (reference sequence). The CDR3 is made up of 13 amino acids. Here the CDR3 reads CASSYSSGDGYTF. CDR3 DNA: TGTGCCAGCAGTTACTCGAGCGGTGACGGCTACACCTTC.

The chain carries TRBV7-9 and TRBJ1-2; D unclear. V was clipped by 2 bases and J by 5 bases, with 9 bases between them. Germline CDR1 and CDR2: SEHNR and FQNEAQ (reference sequence). CDR3 size: 13 residues. The CDR3 DNA is TGTGCCAGCAGCTTATCCGCCATTTATGGCTACACCTTC. It codes for CASSLSAIYGYTF. The entire variable domain, with the rest obtained from reference TRBV7-9 and TRBJ1-2, is as follows: DTGVSQNPRHKITKRGQNVTFRCDPISEHNRLYWYRQTLGQGPEFLTYFQNEAQLEKSRLLSDRFSAERPKGSFSTLEIQRTEQGDSAMYLCASSLSAIYGYTFGSGTRLTVV.

This clone was recorded only once. As DNA, the CDR3 is TGTGCCAGCAGCCGTCAGGGGGGAAAGGCCAAAAACATTCAGTACTTC. The encoded protein is CASSRQGGKAKNIQYF. The V and J genes are TRBV7-9 and TRBJ2-4; perhaps TRBD1 as D (7 bases). This CDR3 comprises 16 residues. Germline CDR1 is SEHNR and CDR2 is FQNEAQ (reference sequence). V lost 5 bases and J lost 1, with 15 bases in between.

In this sample, this clone turned up a few times. The rearrangement joins TRBV18 to TRBJ1-1; possible D gene TRBD1, 5 bases. CDR3 length: 11 residues. Germline V CDR1 and CDR2: KGHSH, LQKENI. V lost 4 bases, J lost 5 bases, and 5 bases lay in between. The CDR3 nucleotides read TGTGCCAGCTCACAGGGGACTGAAGCTTTCTTT. Translating gives CASSQGTEAFF.